The T cell receptor beta chain described here comes from a study of cytomegalovirus exposure and HLA in healthy donors. In the case of this clone: No antigen is known for it.

Sequencing used immunoSEQ multiplex PCR; TCRdb keeps in-frame clones, though not all of them. Altogether about 280,000 clones are present, roughly 90% being singletons, with the ten largest covering about 0.9%. This CDR3 is 15 amino acids long. J lost 5 bases, V lost 3 bases, and 8 bases had no gene match. Germline CDR1 and CDR2: LNHDA and SQIVND (reference sequence). Study observations and caveats: Rarity held for most TCR sequences, but there were some public TCRs that occurred in many donors. Researchers counted 180 or so TCR beta chains as cytomegalovirus-associated.

The chain is built from TRBV19 and TRBJ1-2, with 8 bases fitting TRBD1. The sequencing input was PBMCs. The receptor was isolated from a woman younger than 30 in good health and CMV-seronegative. CDR3 protein: CASSIGYDRGYGYTF. The CDR3 DNA is TGTGCCAGTAGTATTGGTTACGACAGGGGTTATGGCTACACCTTC.